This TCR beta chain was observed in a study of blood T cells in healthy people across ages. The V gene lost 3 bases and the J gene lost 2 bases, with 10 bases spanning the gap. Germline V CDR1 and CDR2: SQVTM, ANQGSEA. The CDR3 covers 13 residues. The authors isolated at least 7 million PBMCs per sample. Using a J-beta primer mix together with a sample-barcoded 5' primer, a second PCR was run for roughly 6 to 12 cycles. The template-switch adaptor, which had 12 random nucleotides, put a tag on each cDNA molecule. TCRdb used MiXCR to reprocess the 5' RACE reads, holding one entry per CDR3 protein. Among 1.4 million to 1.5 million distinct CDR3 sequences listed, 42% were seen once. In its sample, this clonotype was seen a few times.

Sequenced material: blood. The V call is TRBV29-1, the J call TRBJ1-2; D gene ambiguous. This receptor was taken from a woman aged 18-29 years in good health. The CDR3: CSVDMGRNYGYTF. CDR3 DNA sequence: TGCAGCGTTGATATGGGCAGAAACTATGGCTACACCTTC.